This is a list of T cell receptor beta chains from one sample in a study of T cell responses to AZD1222 COVID-19 vaccine. Clones were read by immunoSEQ multiplex PCR, and TCRdb kept only the in-frame ones, dropping some. Among some 200,000 clones listed, over 85% were seen once. The source was peripheral blood, collected 28 days after the second dose of the MenACWY control vaccine. The receptors were sampled from an adult who received the MenACWY meningococcal vaccine as a control. The CDR3 runs from the conserved cysteine through the conserved F or W. D genes are given only for firm matches. Only some rows state a clone size, as once, few, many or a class for expanded clones.

- - TRBJ2-3 TRBV6-2/TRBV6-3 CASSYARTGTDTQYF TGTGCCAGCAGTTACGCCCGGACAGGCACAGATACGCAGTATTTT
- - TRBJ2-1 TRBV4-2 CASSQPFGFGVGIVWEGVYNEQFF TGTGCCAGCAGCCAGCCCTTCGGGTTTGGAGTCGGTATAGTTTGGGAGGGGGTGTACAATGAGCAGTTCTTC
- - TRBJ2-2 TRBV18 CASSPAGVGLPGELFF TGTGCCAGCTCACCAGCAGGGGTCGGACTACCCGGGGAGCTGTTTTTT
- - TRBJ1-6 TRBV20-1 CSASIPGRSSPLHF TGCAGTGCTAGTATTCCGGGGCGTTCGTCACCCCTCCACTTT
- few TRBJ1-2 TRBV5-1 CASSLGGKLNYGYTF TGCGCCAGCAGCTTGGGAGGGAAACTCAACTATGGCTACACCTTC
- - TRBJ2-7 TRBV9 CASSIQGNSYEQYF TGTGCCAGCAGCATTCAGGGCAACTCCTACGAGCAGTACTTC
TRBD2 - TRBJ2-3 TRBV2 CASTRLAGVVDTQYF TGTGCCAGCACGCGACTAGCGGGAGTAGTAGATACGCAGTATTTT
- - TRBJ1-2 TRBV27 CASFGQNNYGYTF TGTGCCAGTTTTGGACAGAATAACTATGGCTACACCTTC
- - TRBJ1-2 TRBV19 CASSTVWDGYTF TGTGCCAGTAGTACCGTCTGGGATGGCTACACCTTC
- - TRBJ2-7 TRBV11-3 CASSFRDTSRVYEQYF TGTGCCAGCAGCTTCCGGGACACGTCCCGGGTCTACGAGCAGTACTTC
- once TRBJ2-2 TRBV7-9 CASSLYDTGELFF TGTGCCAGCAGCTTATATGACACCGGGGAGCTGTTTTTT
- once TRBJ1-4 TRBV25-1 CASSDVGDIGEKLFF TGTGCCAGCAGTGATGTGGGGGACATTGGAGAAAAACTGTTTTTT
TRBD2 - TRBJ2-1 TRBV27 CASSSLVVAGTWGYNEQFF TGTGCCAGCAGTTCCCTGGTAGTAGCGGGGACTTGGGGCTACAATGAGCAGTTCTTC
- - TRBJ2-7 TRBV6-5 CASSYSGGGSYEQYF TGTGCCAGCAGTTACTCGGGAGGTGGGTCCTACGAGCAGTACTTC
- - TRBJ1-1 TRBV15 CAAGRITEAFF TGTGCCGCCGGGCGGATCACTGAAGCTTTCTTT
- - TRBJ2-7 TRBV5-1 CASSEGAYEQYF TGCGCCAGCAGTGAGGGAGCCTACGAGCAGTACTTC
TRBD2 - TRBJ2-1 TRBV7-2 CASSLGGGAHNEQFF TGTGCCAGCAGCTTGGGGGGAGGGGCCCACAATGAGCAGTTCTTC
- - TRBJ1-2 TRBV18 CASSPPFATGRGYTF TGTGCCAGCTCACCACCGTTCGCGACCGGGAGAGGCTACACCTTC
TRBD1 - TRBJ1-1 TRBV25-1 CASSTPNRGSEAFF TGTGCCAGCAGTACCCCAAACAGGGGCTCTGAAGCTTTCTTT
- - TRBJ1-1 TRBV3-1/TRBV3-2 CASKGVSTEAFF TGTGCCAGCAAGGGGGTTTCCACTGAAGCTTTCTTT
- - TRBJ2-2 TRBV24-1 CATSDPDGLTGELFF TGTGCCACCAGTGATCCCGACGGTCTCACCGGGGAGCTGTTTTTT
- - TRBJ1-5 TRBV19 CASSIVKVGNQPQHF TGTGCCAGTAGTATAGTAAAGGTAGGGAATCAGCCCCAGCATTTT